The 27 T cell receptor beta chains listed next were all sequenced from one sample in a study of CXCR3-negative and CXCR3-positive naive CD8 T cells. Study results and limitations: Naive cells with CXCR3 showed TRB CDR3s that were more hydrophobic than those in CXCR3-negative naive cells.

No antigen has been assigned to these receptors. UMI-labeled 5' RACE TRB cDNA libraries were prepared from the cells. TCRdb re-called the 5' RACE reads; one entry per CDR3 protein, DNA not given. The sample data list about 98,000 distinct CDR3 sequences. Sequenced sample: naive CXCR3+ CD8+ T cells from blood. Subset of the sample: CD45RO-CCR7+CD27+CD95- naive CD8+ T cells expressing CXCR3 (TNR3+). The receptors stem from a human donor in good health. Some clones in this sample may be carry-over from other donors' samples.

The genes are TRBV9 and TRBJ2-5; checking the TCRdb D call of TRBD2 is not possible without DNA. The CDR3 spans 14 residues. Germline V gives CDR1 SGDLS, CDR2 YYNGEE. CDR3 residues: CASSPAGGWETQYF.

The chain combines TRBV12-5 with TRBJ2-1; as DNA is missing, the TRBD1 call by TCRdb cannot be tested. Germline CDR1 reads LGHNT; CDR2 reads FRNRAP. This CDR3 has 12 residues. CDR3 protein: CASRGLGNEQFF.

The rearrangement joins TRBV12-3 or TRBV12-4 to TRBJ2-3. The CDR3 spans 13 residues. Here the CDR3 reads CASSELAADTQYF.

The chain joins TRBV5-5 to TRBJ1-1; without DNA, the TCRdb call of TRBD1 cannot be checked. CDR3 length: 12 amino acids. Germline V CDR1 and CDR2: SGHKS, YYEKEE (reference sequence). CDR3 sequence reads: CASSPGQTEAFF.

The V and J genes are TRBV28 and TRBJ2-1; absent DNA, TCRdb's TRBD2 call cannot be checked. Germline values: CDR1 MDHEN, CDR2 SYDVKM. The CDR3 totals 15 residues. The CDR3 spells CASSLAGTYYNEQFF.

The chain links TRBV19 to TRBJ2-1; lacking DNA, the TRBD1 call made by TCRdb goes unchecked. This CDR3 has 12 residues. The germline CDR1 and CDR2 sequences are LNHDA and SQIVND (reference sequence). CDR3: CASSMGVDEQFF.

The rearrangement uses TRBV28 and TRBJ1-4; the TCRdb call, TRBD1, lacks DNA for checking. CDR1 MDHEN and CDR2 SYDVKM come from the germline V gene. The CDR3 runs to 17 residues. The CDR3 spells CASSLNRVVAADEKLFF.

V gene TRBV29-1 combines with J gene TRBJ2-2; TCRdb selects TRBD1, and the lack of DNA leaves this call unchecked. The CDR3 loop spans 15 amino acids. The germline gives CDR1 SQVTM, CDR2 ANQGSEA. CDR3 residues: CSVEDGTGGNGELFF.

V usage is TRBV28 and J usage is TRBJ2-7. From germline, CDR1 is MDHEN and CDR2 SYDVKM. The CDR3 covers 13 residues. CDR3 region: CASSLLGSYEQYF.

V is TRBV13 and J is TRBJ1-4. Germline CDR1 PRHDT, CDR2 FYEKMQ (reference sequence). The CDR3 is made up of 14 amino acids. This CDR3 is CASSFGNHVEKLFF.

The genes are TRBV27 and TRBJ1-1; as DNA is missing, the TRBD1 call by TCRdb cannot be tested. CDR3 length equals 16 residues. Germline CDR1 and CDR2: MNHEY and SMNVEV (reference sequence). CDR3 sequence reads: CASSLWTGGLNTEAFF.

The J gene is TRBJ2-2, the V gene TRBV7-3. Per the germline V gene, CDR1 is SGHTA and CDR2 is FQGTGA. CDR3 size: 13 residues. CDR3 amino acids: CASSLIGTGELFF.

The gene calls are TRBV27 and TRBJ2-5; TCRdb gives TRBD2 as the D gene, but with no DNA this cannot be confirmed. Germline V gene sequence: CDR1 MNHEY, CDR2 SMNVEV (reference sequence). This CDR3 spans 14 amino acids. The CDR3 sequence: CASRYRDYGATQYF.

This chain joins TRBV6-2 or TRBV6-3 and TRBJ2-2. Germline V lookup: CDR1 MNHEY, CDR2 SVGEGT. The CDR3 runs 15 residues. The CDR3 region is CASESEQLNTGELFF.

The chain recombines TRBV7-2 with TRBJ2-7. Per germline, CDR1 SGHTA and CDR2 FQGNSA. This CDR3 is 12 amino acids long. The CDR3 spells CASSLRVYEQYF.

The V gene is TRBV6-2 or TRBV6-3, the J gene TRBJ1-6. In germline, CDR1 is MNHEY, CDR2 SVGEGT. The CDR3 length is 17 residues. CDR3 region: CASSYNPGATYNSPLHF.

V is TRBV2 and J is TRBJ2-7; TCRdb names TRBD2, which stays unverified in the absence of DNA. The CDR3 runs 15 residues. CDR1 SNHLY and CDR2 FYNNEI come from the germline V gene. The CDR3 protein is CASSDSGRDYNEQYF.

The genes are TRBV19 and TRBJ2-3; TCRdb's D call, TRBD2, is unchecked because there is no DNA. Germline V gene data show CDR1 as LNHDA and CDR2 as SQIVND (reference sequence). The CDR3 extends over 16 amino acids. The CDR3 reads CASSISRRISTDTQYF.

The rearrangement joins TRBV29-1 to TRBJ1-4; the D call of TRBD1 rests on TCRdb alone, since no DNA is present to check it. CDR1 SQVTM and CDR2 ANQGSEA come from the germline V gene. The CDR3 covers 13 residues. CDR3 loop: CSVGTGDYEKLFF.

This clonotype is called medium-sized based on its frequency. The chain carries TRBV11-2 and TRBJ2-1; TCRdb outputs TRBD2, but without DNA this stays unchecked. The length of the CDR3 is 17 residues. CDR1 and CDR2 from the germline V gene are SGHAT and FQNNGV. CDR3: CASSLDWITSGDNEQFF.

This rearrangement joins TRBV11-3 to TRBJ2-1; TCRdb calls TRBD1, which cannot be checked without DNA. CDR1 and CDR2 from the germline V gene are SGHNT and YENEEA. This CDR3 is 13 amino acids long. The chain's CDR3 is CASEDRAYNEQFF.

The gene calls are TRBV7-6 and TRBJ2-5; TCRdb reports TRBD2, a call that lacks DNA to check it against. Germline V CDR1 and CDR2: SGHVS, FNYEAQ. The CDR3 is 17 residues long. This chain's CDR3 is CASSPPSSGGAQETQYF.

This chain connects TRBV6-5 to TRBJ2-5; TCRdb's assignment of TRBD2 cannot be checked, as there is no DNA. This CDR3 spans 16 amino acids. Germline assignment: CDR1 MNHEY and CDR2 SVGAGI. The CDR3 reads CASSDPGRRGGETQYF.

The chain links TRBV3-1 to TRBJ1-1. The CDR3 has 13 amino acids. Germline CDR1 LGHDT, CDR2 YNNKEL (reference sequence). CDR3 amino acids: CASSPYRNTEAFF.

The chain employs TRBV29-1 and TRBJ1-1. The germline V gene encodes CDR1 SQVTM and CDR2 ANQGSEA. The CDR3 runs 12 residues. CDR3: CSPLTGITEAFF.

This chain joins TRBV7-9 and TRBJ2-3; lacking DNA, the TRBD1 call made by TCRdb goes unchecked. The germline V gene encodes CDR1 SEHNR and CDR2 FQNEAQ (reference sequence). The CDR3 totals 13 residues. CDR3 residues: CASSSRPGDTQYF.

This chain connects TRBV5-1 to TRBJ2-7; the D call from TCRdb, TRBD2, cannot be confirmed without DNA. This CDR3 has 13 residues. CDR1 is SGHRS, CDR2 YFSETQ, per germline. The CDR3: CASSLETRLEQYF. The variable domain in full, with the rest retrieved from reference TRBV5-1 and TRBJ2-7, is KAGVTQTPRYLIKTRGQQVTLSCSPISGHRSVSWYQQTPGQGLQFLFEYFSETQRNKGNFPGRFSGRQFSNSRSEMNVSTLELGDSALYLCASSLETRLEQYFGPGTRLTVT.